This note documents a single TCR beta chain sequence. Authors' data handling: From reference gene primer amplification, estimates of nucleated cell counts were derived. Using immunoSEQ multiplex PCR, the repertoire was profiled, and TCRdb retains in-frame clones only, with some absent. From that table come the V and J calls and clone size; the DNA was used to work out D and trimming. The repertoire holds about 140,000 clones, with approximately 84% as singletons. The data belong to a study of blood T cell repertoires in COVID-19. Looking at the study overall: T cells, B-cell-depleted T cells, or PBMCs supplied cDNA or gDNA.

CDR3 length equals 16 residues. Germline lookup yields CDR1 MGHRA and CDR2 YSYEKL. Germline trimming cut 2 bases from V and 2 bases from J; bases unmatched to any gene: 5. This clonotype was sampled from a human donor in a cohort sampled during active COVID-19. Sample: peripheral blood. This chain uses TRBV4-1 with TRBJ2-7, with 11 bases that match TRBD2. This CDR3 is CASSQTTSGAAYEQYF. Written as DNA, the CDR3 is TGCGCCAGCAGCCAAACGACTAGCGGGGCCGCCTACGAGCAGTACTTC.